This TCR beta chain was sequenced in a study of OX40 agonist ivuxolimab in advanced cancers. Notes on the study in general: With doses of 0.1 to 3.0 mg/kg, CD4+ and CD8+ blood T cells had undergone clonal expansion by week 6.

Trimming stripped 5 bases from V and 14 bases from J, with 21 bases between. The CDR3 totals 13 residues. CDR1 is MDHEN, CDR2 SYDVKM, per germline. On this clone itself: Its antigen is as yet unknown.

Sequencing used immunoSEQ multiplex PCR; TCRdb keeps in-frame clones, though not all of them. This sample has some 80,000 clones, with 84% found just once. The sequence derives from an adult with an advanced solid tumor such as melanoma, head and neck, liver or kidney cancer. The chain joins TRBV28 to TRBJ1-2; no firm D call. The sample was CD4+ or CD8+ T cells sorted from blood, taken in a trial of the OX40 agonist ivuxolimab. The CDR3 is CASSARNGGWSTF. In DNA, the CDR3 is TGTGCCAGCAGTGCTCGCAATGGAGGGTGGTCGACCTTC.